This TCR beta chain was sequenced during a study of T cells in Graves' hyperthyroidism and ophthalmopathy. There were TCR beta CDR3 regions amplified from RNA transcripts. The TCR CDR3 was amplified in a first-round RT-PCR using the HTBI primer set. TCRdb re-called the multiplex PCR reads through MiXCR, storing one row per CDR3 protein. The profile shows 380,000 or so distinct CDR3 sequences, around 14% of them singletons. Clinical symptoms, serum thyroxine, TRAb, thyroid ultrasound and orbital computed tomography established diagnosis. PBMCs were sourced from approximately 9.3 ml fresh peripheral blood. Study-wide results and limits: Ophthalmopathy and stable hyperthyroidism were separated by a 13 V-J model. Appearing also in blood were most of the thyroid clonotypes expanded above 0.001.

Germline V CDR1 and CDR2: SQVTM, ANQGSEA. Between the trimmed V and J ends, which lost 7 bases and 8 bases, there was a span of 11 bases. The CDR3 has 10 residues. The sample holds many counts of this clonotype. Its target is not known. The chain links TRBV29-1 to TRBJ1-1; possible D gene TRBD1, 6 bases. The sequencing sample was made of blood. This TCR derives from a woman in her thirties with Graves' hyperthyroidism. CDR3 sequence: CSGVGTEAFF. DNA for the CDR3: TGCAGCGGCGTTGGGACAGAAGCTTTCTTT.